What follows are 7 T cell receptor beta chains derived from one specimen sequenced in a study of blood T cell repertoires in COVID-19. The method was immunoSEQ multiplex PCR; TCRdb's version includes in-frame clones alone and lacks a portion of them. The repertoire holds nearly 350,000 clones, with about 88% as singletons. What was sequenced was PBMCs or T cells enriched from blood (not recorded which). The receptor source for this set is a young woman who had recovered from COVID-19.

The chain recombines TRBV6-2 or TRBV6-3 with TRBJ2-1, with 7 bases that match TRBD2. Unmatched junction bases numbered 5, after V lost 3 bases and J lost 9 bases. Germline V gives CDR1 MNHEY, CDR2 SVGEGT. The CDR3 has 13 residues. The CDR3 loop is CASSYTGRVEQFF. Here the CDR3 DNA reads TGTGCCAGCAGTTATACGGGGAGGGTTGAGCAGTTCTTC.

The V gene is TRBV12-5, the J gene TRBJ2-7; no definite D call. From germline, CDR1 is LGHNT and CDR2 FRNRAP. V shed 6 bases and J shed 6 bases, with 12 bases lying between them. The CDR3 extends over 12 amino acids. CDR3 sequence reads: CASGRDLSEQYF. The CDR3 DNA reads TGTGCTAGTGGCCGCGACTTATCCGAGCAGTACTTC.

This clone has only a few counts. The genes are TRBV21-1 and TRBJ1-6; the table gives TRBD1 as D, unverified against the DNA. TRBV21-1 has pseudogene status. The CDR3 spans 16 residues. The CDR3 region is CASSKEGRDKNSPLHF. DNA for the CDR3: TGTGCCAGCAGCAAAGAAGGTAGGGACAAGAATTCACCCCTCCACTTT.

This sequence joins TRBV28 and TRBJ2-2; D is perhaps TRBD1 (6 bases). From germline, CDR1 is MDHEN and CDR2 SYDVKM. The CDR3 sequence is 15 residues long. Trimming took 4 bases from V and 7 from J, leaving 16 bases between them. The CDR3 spells CASSWGLGADGELFF. DNA for the CDR3: TGTGCCAGCAGTTGGGGGCTAGGGGCTGACGGGGAGCTGTTTTTT.

V gene TRBV18 combines with J gene TRBJ2-2, with D unclear. The ends were cut back, 2 bases at V and 0 bases at J, with 13 bases in the middle. There are 17 residues in the CDR3. The V gene's germline CDR1 is KGHSH and CDR2 LQKENI. The CDR3 DNA follows: TGTGCCAGCTCACCATACGGAGTCCACGCGAACACCGGGGAGCTGTTTTTT. This codes for CASSPYGVHANTGELFF.

This sequence joins TRBV28 and TRBJ1-5, with 7 bases lining up with TRBD1. This CDR3 spans 12 amino acids. Per the germline V gene, CDR1 is MDHEN and CDR2 is SYDVKM. V shed 9 bases and J 6 bases; nucleotides not matched to a gene: 5. The CDR3 region has the DNA TGTGCCAGGGGGCAGGGGGGTCAGCCCCAGCATTTT. This gives the protein CARGQGGQPQHF.

The chain uses TRBV6-2 or TRBV6-3 and TRBJ1-2; 8 nucleotides match TRBD1. Germline V gene sequence: CDR1 MNHEY, CDR2 SVGEGT. V lost 2 bases, J lost 4 bases, and 6 bases stayed unmatched. The CDR3 spans 15 residues. The CDR3 is CASSYAGTGGYGYTF. CDR3 sequence (DNA): TGTGCCAGCAGTTACGCGGGGACAGGAGGCTATGGCTACACCTTC.